The clone carrying this T cell receptor (beta chain) occurred a few times. Its target is not known. As every portion of the isolated RNA was reverse transcribed, the sequencing read expressed TCRB transcripts. The assay was immunoSEQ multiplex PCR, and TCRdb's table has in-frame clones only and misses some. The sample gives 810,000 or so clones, about a sixth of which show up once; 0.023% is in the top ten. This entry is derived from a study of beta chain features in type 1 diabetes. The germline V gene encodes CDR1 SGHTA and CDR2 FQGNSA. There are 15 residues in the CDR3. Study results and caveats: More deletions and fewer insertions at VDJ junctions were seen in type 1 diabetes patients.

This clonotype originated in a young woman in good health. The material sequenced was naive CD4+ T cells from blood. This sequence joins TRBV7-2 and TRBJ2-5; TRBD2 might be the D (5 bases). The last part of the DNA fits TRBJ2-7 better; the J call may be wrong. CDR3 sequence reads: CASSLASGSFYEQYF. CDR3 nucleotides: TGTGCCAGCAGCTTAGCAAGCGGCAGCTTCTACGAGCAGTACTTC.